This note documents a single T cell receptor beta chain sequence. The target antigen is unknown. Sequenced by immunoSEQ multiplex PCR; TCRdb stores in-frame clones only, minus some. The sample yields fewer than 85,000 clones, 90% seen once. Trimming cost V 6 bases and J 4 bases, with 22 bases left between them. Looked up from germline, CDR1 is SGHTS and CDR2 is YDEGEE. This CDR3 spans 16 amino acids. It was autoimmune disease history or systemic immunosuppression that excluded patients. This sample is part of a study of OX40 agonist ivuxolimab in advanced cancers. Across the study: The patients received agonistic anti-OX40 (CD134) antibody ivuxolimab. Patients receiving dose escalation had hepatocellular carcinoma, melanoma, renal cell or head and neck cancer.

The study's findings and limits: Which antigen the expanded peripheral T cells recognized is unknown.

The V gene is TRBV5-8, the J gene TRBJ1-2; D is undetermined. The sequencing here drew on CD4+ or CD8+ T cells sorted from blood, taken in a trial of the OX40 agonist ivuxolimab. The source is an adult with an advanced solid tumor such as melanoma, head and neck, liver or kidney cancer. The CDR3 sequence: CASTRPITTAGYGYTF. Written as DNA, the CDR3 is TGTGCCAGCACCAGACCCATAACCACGGCGGGCTATGGCTACACCTTC.